Listed here is a single T cell receptor beta chain. Its antigen is unknown. Amplified TCR beta CDR3 regions came from RNA transcripts. TCR CDR3 regions were first amplified by RT-PCR with HTBI primers. TCRdb passed the multiplex PCR reads through MiXCR, listing each CDR3 protein once. The sample shows hundreds of thousands of distinct CDR3 sequences, approximately 19% of them seen only once. Exclusion followed for patients with uncontrolled infection, other autoimmune disease, pregnancy or lactation. This CDR3 has 14 residues. Trimming shortened V by 2 bases and J by 1 base, and 7 bases separated the two germline ends. Per the germline V gene, CDR1 is SGHNT and CDR2 is YYREEE (reference sequence). The sample is drawn from a study of T cells in Graves' hyperthyroidism and ophthalmopathy. Notes on the study in general: Most thyroid-expanded clonotypes above 0.001 were also found in blood. A 13 V-J model separated ophthalmopathy from stable hyperthyroidism. Ophthalmopathy got predicted by the model a median roughly six months before its onset.

The genes are TRBV5-4 and TRBJ1-5, with a possible D match to TRBD1 (5 bases). Input material: blood. The source of this sequence is a woman aged 18-29 years with Graves' hyperthyroidism. CDR3 bases: TGTGCCAGCAGCTTCTGGGGCAGCAATCAGCCCCAGCATTTT. This sequence encodes CASSFWGSNQPQHF.